There are a few counts of the clone carrying this TCR beta chain. Other DNA sequences of this sample code for an identical CDR3. These data come from a study of shared clonotypes between healthy human individuals. Using ten immunoSEQ deep assay plates, investigators sequenced unsorted PBMC DNA. Sequencing was performed with immunoSEQ multiplex PCR; in TCRdb, only in-frame clones are kept and a portion is missing. The data show 450,000 to 500,000 clones, roughly 80% seen once. V was pared by 2 bases and J by 6 bases, with 5 bases of the junction left unmatched. CDR1 and CDR2 from the germline V gene are GTSNPN and SVGIG (reference sequence). The CDR3 consists of 14 residues.

The chain has TRBV30 and TRBJ1-5, with 9 nucleotides matching TRBD1. This receptor was identified in a woman aged 40-49 years in good health. Some clones in this sample may be carry-over from other donors' samples. Material: PBMCs. CDR3 in DNA: TGTGCCTGGAGTCTGGGACAGGGAGGTCAGCCCCAGCATTTT. It is translated as CAWSLGQGGQPQHF.